This TCR beta chain is drawn from a study of T cell responses to AZD1222 COVID-19 vaccine. As for this clone: Its antigen is not identified.

CDR3 length equals 13 residues. Trimming stripped 0 bases from V and 6 bases from J, with 11 bases between. In germline, CDR1 is SQVTM, CDR2 ANQGSEA. Sequencing used immunoSEQ multiplex PCR; TCRdb keeps in-frame clones, though not all of them. The sample has about 270,000 clones; 94% are singletons. General study results and limits: Females made up more of the donors, who were largely white British, and clonal diversity may have come out too low.

Pooled samples include second doses given at about 4 or 12 weeks. V is TRBV29-1 and J is TRBJ1-2, with TRBD1 as a possible D gene (5 bases). Sequenced here: peripheral blood, sampled 28 days after the second AZD1222 dose. The TCR originated in an adult who received the AZD1222 COVID-19 vaccine. CDR3 loop: CSVEELRGNGYTF. CDR3 nucleotides: TGCAGCGTTGAAGAGCTAAGGGGCAATGGCTACACCTTC.